This TCR beta chain was observed in a study of blood T cells in healthy people across ages (dated by TCRdb to about 2015). Turning to the overall study: In model experiments, template switching captured roughly one uniquely barcoded TCR beta cDNA molecule for every two T cells. Using deep sequencing normalized with unique cDNA molecular identifiers, the study measured how TCR beta repertoire diversity changes with age. The donors were divided into four age groups: young (average approximately 15 years), middle-aged (approximately 39), aged (roughly 60) and long-lived (nearly 85). Two additional independent replicas of 1 million unique cDNA reads from the same blood draw were analyzed for two donors (one aged 18 to 30 and one aged 80 or older). Study-level results and caveats: A strong correlation was found between observed TCR beta diversity and the percentage of naive T cells measured by flow cytometry. Since profiling was done on bulk unsorted PBMCs, naive and antigen-experienced compartments could not be conclusively compared. Because donor CMV infection status was unknown, age-related changes in expanded clonotypes were potentially confounded. The long-lived group showed more naive CD4+ T cells, fewer expanded clones and increased TCR diversity than the aged group, suggesting age selection. As age increased, observed TCR beta diversity per million T cells dropped in a roughly linear way, and a significant reduction was already evident by age roughly 40. Total diversity estimates from one million sequenced T cells were considered lower bounds and underestimates.

Libraries were constructed by 5' RACE. The sample was run on an Illumina HiSeq 2500. The second PCR ran for about 7 to 11 cycles and used a J-beta primer mix along with a sample-barcoded 5' primer. A unique molecular identifier was introduced onto each TCR beta cDNA molecule by a template-switch 5' adaptor carrying 12 random nucleotides. At least 2.5 million CDR3-containing paired-end reads were obtained from each sample. The Mint cDNA synthesis kit, primed by a TRBC-specific oligonucleotide, was used to synthesize first-strand cDNA from all RNA. After uracil-DNA glycosylase treatment, a first 18-cycle PCR used universal primers M1SS and BC2_uni_R on all cDNA. Per the authors' processing: Each sample was normalized by randomly selecting 1 million high-quality reads, each carrying a distinct molecular identifier. Instead of being binned into consensus sequences, reads with shared molecular identifiers were discarded. MiTCR, set to a Q25 quality threshold and the strictest error-elimination algorithm, was used for CDR3 identification, clonotype clustering and error correction. A nonparametric unseen species model with Euler transformation was used to estimate a lower bound on total TCR beta diversity. TCRdb reran the public reads through fastp at Q25 and MiXCR, keeping productive beta chains. Each CDR3 protein appears once, grouped with its most common genes and DNA. TCRdb's processing, not the authors' own work, is the source of the V and J calls. This sample comprises around 990,000 distinct CDR3 sequences, approximately 26% of them detected only once. The ten top clones hold about 0.72% of the sample.

Systemically healthy Caucasian individuals from Russia, some 36 in total and aged about 6 to 95 years, were included as donors. Around 10 milliliters of peripheral blood were collected from each donor into EDTA-treated Vacutainer tubes. Ficoll-Paque density-gradient centrifugation was used to isolate PBMCs, with at least 6.5 million per sample. Total RNA, at least 5 micrograms per sample, was extracted from PBMCs with Trizol reagent. For every donor, an aliquot of PBMCs went through flow cytometry to measure the percentages of naive CD45RAhigh/CD27high T cells. About this clonotype: The target of this receptor is not known. Per-base qualities were not stored, and no clone one base away is much larger.

Clipping removes 5 bases from V and 0 bases from J, with 11 as the unmatched junction base count. The germline V gene (reference sequence) sets CDR1 to DFQATT and CDR2 to SNEGSKA. The CDR3 covers 16 residues, taking in both the cysteine and the phenylalanine. Only the CDR3 part of the read is kept: 48 bases, read in frame from the first base. The data also belong to a second study, concerning T cells of mothers and their children. Reported in the second study: Nine systemically healthy Caucasian individuals, comprising three mothers and their six children, were included as donors. cDNA synthesis consumed the entire amount of extracted RNA, loaded at 1.5 ug RNA in each 15 ul reaction. In the second PCR, the M1S primer added sample barcodes and 2-4 random nucleotides. More than 9 million TCR beta CDR3 reads were obtained from each mother, and about 3 million reads were obtained from each child. In both related and unrelated pairs, thymic selection shapes the output of TCR recombination in a similar way, with inherited differences having only a minor effect. Normalized repertoire overlap in related mother-child pairs was always slightly higher than in unrelated mother-child pairs, but the difference was never significant. With a sensitivity of approximately 93 clones per million clonotypes, no persistent microchimeric T cell clones were detected. In the study, deep NGS was used to compare the TCR beta repertoires of mothers and children, and features distinguishing related mother-child pairs from unrelated individuals were sought. The mean age was roughly 40 +/- 4 years for the mothers and 11 +/- 4 years for the children. After adapters were ligated using NEBNext reagents, the libraries underwent 100+100 nt paired-end sequencing on an Illumina HiSeq 2000. Mother and child libraries were prepared a month apart and sequenced in separate runs to prevent cross-contamination. Each donor had between about 450,000 and 2,100,000 distinct TCR beta clonotypes identified. Naive TCR beta clonotypes were estimated from low-frequency clonotypes matched to each donor's FACS-determined naive share, without sorting.

This receptor was taken from a girl aged 2 to 10 in good health. Sequenced input: blood. The sequence links TRBV20-1 to TRBJ2-3; the central 7 bases match TRBD2. CDR3 region: CSASPRSAGSTDTQYF. The DNA is as follows: TGCAGTGCTTCCCCCCGTTCAGCGGGGAGCACAGATACGCAGTATTTT.